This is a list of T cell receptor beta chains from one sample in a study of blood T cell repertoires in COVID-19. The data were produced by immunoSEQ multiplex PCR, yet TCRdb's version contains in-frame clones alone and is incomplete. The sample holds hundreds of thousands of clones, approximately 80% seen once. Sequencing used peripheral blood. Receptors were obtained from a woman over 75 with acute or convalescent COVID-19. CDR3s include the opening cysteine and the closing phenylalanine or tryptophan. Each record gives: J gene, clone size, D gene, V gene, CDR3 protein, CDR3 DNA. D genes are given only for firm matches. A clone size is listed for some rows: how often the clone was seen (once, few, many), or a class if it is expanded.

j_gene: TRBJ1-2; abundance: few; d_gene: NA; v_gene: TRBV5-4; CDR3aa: CASTLPWRDYGYTF; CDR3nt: TGTGCCAGCACCCTCCCTTGGAGGGACTATGGCTACACCTTC
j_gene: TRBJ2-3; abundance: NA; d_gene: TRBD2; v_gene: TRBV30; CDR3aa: CAWRSGGGGDTQYF; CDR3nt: TGTGCCTGGAGAAGTGGCGGGGGGGGAGATACGCAGTATTTT
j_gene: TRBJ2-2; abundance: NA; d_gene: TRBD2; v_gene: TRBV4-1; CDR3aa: CASSQGRASGFGELFF; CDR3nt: TGCGCCAGCAGCCAAGGGCGGGCTAGCGGGTTCGGGGAGCTGTTTTTT
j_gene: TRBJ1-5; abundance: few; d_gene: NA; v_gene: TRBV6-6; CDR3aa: CASSYPPGGSNQPQHF; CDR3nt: TGTGCCAGCAGTTACCCCCCCGGGGGATCTAATCAGCCCCAGCATTTT
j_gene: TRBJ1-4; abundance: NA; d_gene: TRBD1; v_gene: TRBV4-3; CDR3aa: CASSQDWDRGRGNEKLFF; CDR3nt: TGCGCCAGCAGCCAAGATTGGGACAGGGGGCGCGGTAATGAAAAACTGTTTTTT
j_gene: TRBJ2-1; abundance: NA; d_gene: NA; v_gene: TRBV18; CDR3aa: CASSPPGQGSYNEQFF; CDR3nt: TGTGCCAGCTCACCACCTGGGCAGGGCTCCTACAATGAGCAGTTCTTC
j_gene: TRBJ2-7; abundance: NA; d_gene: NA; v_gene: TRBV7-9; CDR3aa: CASSLGVVSSYEQYF; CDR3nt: TGTGCCAGCAGCTTAGGTGTAGTGTCCTCCTACGAGCAGTACTTC
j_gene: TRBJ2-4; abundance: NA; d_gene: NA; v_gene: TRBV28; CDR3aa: CASSLPQVDIQYF; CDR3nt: TGTGCCAGCAGCCTCCCACAGGTAGACATTCAGTACTTC
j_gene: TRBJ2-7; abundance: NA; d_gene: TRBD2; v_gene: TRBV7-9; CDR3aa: CASSLGAGVLYEQYF; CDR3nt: TGTGCCAGCAGCTTAGGAGCGGGGGTTCTCTACGAGCAGTACTTC
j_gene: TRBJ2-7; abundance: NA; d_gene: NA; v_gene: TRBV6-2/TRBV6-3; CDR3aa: CASSSDFSEQYF; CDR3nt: TGTGCCAGCAGTTCGGACTTTAGCGAGCAGTACTTC
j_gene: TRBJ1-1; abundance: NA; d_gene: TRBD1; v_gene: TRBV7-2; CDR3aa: CASSLGQGAIRAFF; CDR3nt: TGTGCCAGCAGCCTTGGACAGGGGGCGATTCGGGCTTTCTTT
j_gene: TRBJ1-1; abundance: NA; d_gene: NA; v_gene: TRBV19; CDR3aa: CASRSPQGSEAFF; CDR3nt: TGTGCCAGTAGAAGCCCTCAGGGATCTGAAGCTTTCTTT
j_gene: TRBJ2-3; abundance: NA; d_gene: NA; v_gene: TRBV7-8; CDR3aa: CASSLGASVGTDTQYF; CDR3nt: TGTGCCAGCAGCTTAGGGGCTAGCGTAGGCACAGATACGCAGTATTTT
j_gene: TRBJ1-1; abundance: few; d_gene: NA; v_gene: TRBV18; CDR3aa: CASSPRETGGTEAFF; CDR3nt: TGTGCCAGCTCACCGAGGGAGACCGGGGGCACTGAAGCTTTCTTT
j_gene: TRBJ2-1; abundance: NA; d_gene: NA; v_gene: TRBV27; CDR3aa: CASSLYPTLRGEQFF; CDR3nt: TGTGCCAGCAGTTTATACCCCACTCTTCGAGGAGAGCAGTTCTTC
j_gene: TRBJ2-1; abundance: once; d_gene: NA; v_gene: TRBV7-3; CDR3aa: CASSLTRVVNNEQFF; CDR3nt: TGTGCCAGCAGCTTAACGCGGGTAGTGAATAATGAGCAGTTCTTC
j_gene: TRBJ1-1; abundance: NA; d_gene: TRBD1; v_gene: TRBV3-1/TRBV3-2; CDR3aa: CASSRTGNTEAFF; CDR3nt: TGTGCCAGCAGCCGGACAGGGAACACTGAAGCTTTCTTT
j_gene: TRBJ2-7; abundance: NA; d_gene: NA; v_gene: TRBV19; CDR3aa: CASRTDRESYEQYF; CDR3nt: TGTGCCAGTAGGACGGACAGAGAATCCTACGAGCAGTACTTC
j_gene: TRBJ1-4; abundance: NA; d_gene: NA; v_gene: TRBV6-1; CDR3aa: CASSELANRFNSYEKLFF; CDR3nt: TGTGCCAGCAGTGAACTTGCGAACAGGTTCAATTCTTATGAAAAACTGTTTTTT
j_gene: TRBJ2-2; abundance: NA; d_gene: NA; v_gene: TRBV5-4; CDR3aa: CASSLTHRDTGELFF; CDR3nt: TGTGCCAGCAGCTTGACACATCGGGACACCGGGGAGCTGTTTTTT
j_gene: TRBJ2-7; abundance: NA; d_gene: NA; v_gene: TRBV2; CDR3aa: CASGLFYEQYF; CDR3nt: TGTGCCAGCGGGCTTTTCTACGAGCAGTACTTC
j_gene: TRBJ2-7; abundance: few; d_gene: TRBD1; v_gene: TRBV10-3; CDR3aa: CAISKTGATYEQYF; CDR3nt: TGTGCCATCAGTAAAACAGGGGCCACCTACGAGCAGTACTTC
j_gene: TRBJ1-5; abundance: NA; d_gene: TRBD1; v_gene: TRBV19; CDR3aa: CASIPQRGQGFQPQHF; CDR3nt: TGTGCCAGTATTCCCCAGAGGGGACAGGGCTTTCAGCCCCAGCATTTT
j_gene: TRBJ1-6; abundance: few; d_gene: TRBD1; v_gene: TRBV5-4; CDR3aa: CASSLDRDRRNSPLHF; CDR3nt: TGTGCCAGCAGCTTGGACCGGGACAGAAGGAATTCACCCCTCCACTTT
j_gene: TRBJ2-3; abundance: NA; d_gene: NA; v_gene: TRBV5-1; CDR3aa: CARYSDTQYF; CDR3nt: TGCGCCAGGTACTCAGATACGCAGTATTTT
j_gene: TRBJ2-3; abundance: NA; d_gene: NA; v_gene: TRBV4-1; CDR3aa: CASSQGLSVDTQYF; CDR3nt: TGCGCCAGCAGCCAGGGCCTTAGCGTAGATACGCAGTATTTT
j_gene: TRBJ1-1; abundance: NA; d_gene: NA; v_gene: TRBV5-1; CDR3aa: CASSRGRERNTEAFF; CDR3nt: TGCGCCAGCAGCCGAGGCCGGGAAAGGAACACTGAAGCTTTCTTT
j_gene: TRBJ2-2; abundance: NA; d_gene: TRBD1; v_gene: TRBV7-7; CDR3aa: CASSLDRGNTGELFF; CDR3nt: TGTGCTAGCAGCTTAGACAGGGGGAACACCGGGGAGCTGTTTTTT
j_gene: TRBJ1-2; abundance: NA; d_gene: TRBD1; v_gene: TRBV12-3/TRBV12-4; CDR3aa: CASSSGQNYGYTF; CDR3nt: TGTGCCAGCAGCTCGGGACAGAACTATGGCTACACCTTC
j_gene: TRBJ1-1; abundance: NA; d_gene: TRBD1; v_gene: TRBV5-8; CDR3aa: CASSFHSGQGNTEAFF; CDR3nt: TGTGCCAGCAGCTTTCACTCGGGACAGGGGAACACTGAAGCTTTCTTT
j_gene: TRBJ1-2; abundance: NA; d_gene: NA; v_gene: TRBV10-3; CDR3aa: CAITGGEGLGYTF; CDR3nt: TGTGCCATCACGGGGGGTGAGGGCTTGGGCTACACCTTC
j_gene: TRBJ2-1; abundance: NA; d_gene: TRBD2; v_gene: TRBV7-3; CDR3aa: CASSLRGGEAGYNEQFF; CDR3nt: TGTGCCAGCAGCTTAAGGGGGGGAGAAGCAGGCTACAATGAGCAGTTCTTC
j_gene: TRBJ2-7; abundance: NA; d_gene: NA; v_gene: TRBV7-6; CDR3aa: CASSLGDSAYEQYF; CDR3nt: TGTGCCAGCAGCTTGGGGGACTCAGCCTACGAGCAGTACTTC
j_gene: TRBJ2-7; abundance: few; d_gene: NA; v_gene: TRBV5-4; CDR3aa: CASSLGSLSSYEQYF; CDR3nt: TGTGCCAGCAGCTTGGGAAGTCTCAGCTCCTACGAGCAGTACTTC
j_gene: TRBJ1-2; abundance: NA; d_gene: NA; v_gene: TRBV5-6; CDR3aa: CASSQMGGYTF; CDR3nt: TGTGCCAGCAGTCAAATGGGCGGCTACACCTTC
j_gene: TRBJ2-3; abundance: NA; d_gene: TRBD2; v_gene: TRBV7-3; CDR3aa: CASSLGMRGTDDTQYF; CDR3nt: TGTGCCAGCAGCTTAGGGATGCGGGGGACCGACGATACGCAGTATTTT
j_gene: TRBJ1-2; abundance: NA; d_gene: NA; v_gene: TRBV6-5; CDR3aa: CASRGGTGYGYTF; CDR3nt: TGTGCCAGCCGGGGGGGCACGGGGTATGGCTACACCTTC
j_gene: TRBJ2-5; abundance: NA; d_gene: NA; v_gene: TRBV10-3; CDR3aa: CAISERGRVAASQETQYF; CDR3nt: TGTGCCATCAGTGAGAGGGGTAGGGTAGCGGCCAGCCAAGAGACCCAGTACTTC
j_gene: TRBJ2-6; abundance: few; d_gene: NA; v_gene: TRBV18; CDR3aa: CASSPVQAGANVLTF; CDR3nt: TGTGCCAGCTCACCGGTTCAGGCTGGGGCCAACGTCCTGACTTTC
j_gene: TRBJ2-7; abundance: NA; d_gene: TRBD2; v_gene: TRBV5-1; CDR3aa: CATSLLEGGGRSEQYF; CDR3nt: TGCGCCACCTCCCTACTCGAGGGGGGCGGGAGGAGCGAGCAGTACTTC
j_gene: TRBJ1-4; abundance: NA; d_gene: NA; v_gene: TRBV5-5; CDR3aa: CASSLVPGWTNEKLFF; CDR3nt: TGTGCCAGCAGCTTGGTACCGGGGTGGACTAATGAAAAACTGTTTTTT
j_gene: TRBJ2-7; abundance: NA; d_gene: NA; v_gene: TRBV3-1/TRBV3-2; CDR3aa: CASAKGVSYEQYF; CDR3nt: TGTGCCAGCGCCAAGGGAGTCTCCTACGAGCAGTACTTC
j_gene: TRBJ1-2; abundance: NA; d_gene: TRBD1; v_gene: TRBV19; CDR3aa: CASSVQGAVGGYTF; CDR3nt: TGTGCCAGTAGTGTACAGGGGGCGGTCGGCGGCTACACCTTC
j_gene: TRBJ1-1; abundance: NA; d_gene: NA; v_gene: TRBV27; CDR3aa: CASSSWGQLNTEAFF; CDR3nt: TGTGCCAGCAGTTCGTGGGGGCAATTAAACACTGAAGCTTTCTTT
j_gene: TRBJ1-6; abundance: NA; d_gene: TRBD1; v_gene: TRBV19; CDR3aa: CASSITGGYNSPLHF; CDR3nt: TGTGCCAGTAGTATAACAGGGGGCTATAATTCACCCCTCCACTTT
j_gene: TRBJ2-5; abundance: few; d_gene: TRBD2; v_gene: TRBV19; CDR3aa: CASSIAASGQETQYF; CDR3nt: TGTGCCAGTAGTATAGCGGCTAGCGGCCAAGAGACCCAGTACTTC
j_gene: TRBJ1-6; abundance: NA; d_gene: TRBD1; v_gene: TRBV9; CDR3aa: CASSGQGNYNSPLHF; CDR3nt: TGTGCCAGCAGCGGACAGGGGAACTATAATTCACCCCTCCACTTT